One sample yielded the 29 T cell receptor beta chains listed below, sequenced in a study of T-cell reconstitution after alpha-beta-depleted transplantation in children (dated by TCRdb to the mid-2010s). Libraries were constructed by PCR. Sequencing was performed on an Illumina HiSeq 2500. TCR libraries were prepared with molecular barcoding, using unique molecular identifiers to normalize TCRbeta repertoire quantification. The public reads were run again by TCRdb, first through fastp at Q25 and then through MiXCR, and only productive beta chains were kept. Every CDR3 protein is listed once, alongside the most common genes and DNA of its rows. A total of 670,000 or so distinct CDR3 sequences appear in this sample, under 15% of them only once. Around 0.8% of the sample lies in the top ten. Explained via the paper, the treatment or condition label denotes: allogeneic hematopoietic cell transplantation with graft depleted of TCRalphabeta T cells and CD19 B cells.

Here the sequenced sample was PBMCs, taken before TCRalphabeta/CD19-depleted stem cell transplant. The receptor source for this set is a girl under 10 years old with congenital amegakaryocytic thrombocytopenia, due to receive a stem cell transplant.

This clonotype was observed many times. The V gene is TRBV29-1, the J gene TRBJ1-4, with 7 bases aligning to TRBD1. With 7 bases clipped from V and 6 bases from J, the junction kept 14 bases outside the gene matches. This CDR3 region has 15 residues. Germline V gene data show CDR1 as SQVTM and CDR2 as ANQGSEA. CDR3 amino acids: CSAIQGPVGDEKLFF. The CDR3 DNA is TGCAGCGCAATACAGGGGCCCGTCGGGGATGAAAAACTGTTTTTT.

V usage is TRBV5-6 and J usage is TRBJ1-1; D is uncertain. V was shortened by 4 bases and J by 1 base, with 14 bases between the two germline ends. The CDR3 spans 15 residues. Germline CDR1 and CDR2: SGHDT and YYEEEE. The CDR3 region is CASSPPRIRNTEAFF. In DNA, the CDR3 is TGTGCCAGCAGCCCGCCCAGGATCAGGAACACTGAAGCTTTCTTT.

In the case of this clonotype: Being one base from a much bigger clone, this may be a read error. The chain uses TRBV29-1 and TRBJ2-1, with D unresolved. The germline V and J ends were trimmed by 2 bases and 10 bases, with 12 bases remaining between them. The CDR3 has 12 amino acids. Germline V lookup: CDR1 SQVTM, CDR2 ANQGSEA. In nucleotides, the CDR3 is TGCAGCGTTGAATTTTCGGGTGGCGAGCAGTTCTTC. Translation gives CSVEFSGGEQFF.

There are a few counts of this clonotype. The rearrangement uses TRBV20-1 and TRBJ2-5, with 8 nucleotides matching TRBD2. Germline values: CDR1 DFQATT, CDR2 SNEGSKA (reference sequence). The CDR3 totals 14 residues. The J segment lost 5 bases and the V segment lost 3 bases, leaving 8 bases of the junction unmatched. CDR3 residues: CSARVAGLGETQYF. CDR3 bases: TGCAGTGCTAGGGTAGCGGGATTGGGTGAGACCCAGTACTTC.

This clonotype occurred a few times. This chain connects TRBV4-2 to TRBJ2-1; 7 bases are a match to TRBD2. The CDR3 loop spans 13 amino acids. V gave up 0 bases and J gave up 13 bases; unmatched junction bases: 6. In germline, CDR1 is LGHNA, CDR2 YNFKEQ. CDR3 amino acids: CASSQDLGGIQFF. The CDR3 nucleotides read TGTGCCAGCAGCCAAGATCTGGGGGGGATTCAGTTCTTC.

The sample holds many counts of this clonotype. The chain carries TRBV20-1 and TRBJ2-1; D is uncertain. Trimming stripped 5 bases from V and 0 bases from J, with 8 bases between. CDR1 DFQATT and CDR2 SNEGSKA come from the germline V gene (reference sequence). This CDR3 spans 13 amino acids. CDR3 in amino acids: CSAPRTSYNEQFF. CDR3 DNA sequence: TGCAGTGCTCCGAGGACCTCCTACAATGAGCAGTTCTTC.

CDR3 sequence: CASSFVRATTHGTAYEQYF. The CDR3, as DNA: TGTGCCAGCAGCTTCGTTCGAGCGACGACTCACGGGACTGCCTACGAGCAGTACTTC. This chain connects TRBV11-1 to TRBJ2-7; a weak D match, TRBD2 (6 bases). Between the trimmed V and J ends, which lost 3 bases and 2 bases, there was a span of 26 bases. CDR3 length: 19 residues. From germline, CDR1 is SGHAT and CDR2 FQDESV (reference sequence).

This clonotype was seen more than once but under ten times. The chain is built from TRBV10-3 and TRBJ2-3, with D possibly being TRBD1 (6 bases). Deletions cut 8 bases from V and 4 bases from J, with 10 bases between. The germline V gene encodes CDR1 ENHRY and CDR2 SYGVKD. The CDR3 runs to 12 residues. For the CDR3, the DNA is TGTGCCATCTCAGGGGTCCCAGATACGCAGTATTTT. Its translation is CAISGVPDTQYF.

This clonotype was observed at least ten times. This sequence joins TRBV10-1 and TRBJ2-3, with 9 bases matching TRBD1. Germline CDR1 WNHNN, CDR2 SYGVQD (reference sequence). After removal of 4 bases from V and 3 bases from J, the junction contained 8 bases not matched to a gene. The CDR3 runs 16 residues. The CDR3 coding sequence is TGCGCCAGCAGTGCTTCGACAGGGGGGGGGACAGATACGCAGTATTTT. Its protein product is CASSASTGGGTDTQYF.

Many counts were recorded for this clonotype. The rearrangement links TRBV20-1 to TRBJ2-1; maybe TRBD2 (6 bases). The CDR3 runs 14 residues. Germline CDR1 DFQATT, CDR2 SNEGSKA (reference sequence). V lost 6 bases and J lost 0, with 12 bases in between. Here the CDR3 reads CSAAGLRSYNEQFF. DNA for the CDR3: TGCAGTGCCGCGGGACTCCGCTCCTACAATGAGCAGTTCTTC.

This chain joins TRBV20-1 and TRBJ1-6; D not resolved. V lost 0 bases and J lost 8, with 17 bases in between. The CDR3 has 16 residues. CDR1 and CDR2 (germline): DFQATT, SNEGSKA (reference sequence). The CDR3 bases are TGCAGTGCTAGAGACCCCCAGATAGGATTCGATTCACCCCTCCACTTT. Its translation: CSARDPQIGFDSPLHF.

CDR3 sequence: CSVDTRLAGGQYEQYF. The CDR3 DNA reads as TGCAGCGTTGATACTAGACTAGCGGGAGGCCAGTACGAGCAGTACTTC. This chain links TRBV29-1 with TRBJ2-7, with 13 bases lining up with TRBD2. V was clipped by 3 bases and J by 4 bases; unmatched bases: 9. CDR1 is SQVTM, CDR2 ANQGSEA, per germline. The CDR3 has 16 residues.

This clonotype showed up many times. V usage is TRBV2 and J usage is TRBJ2-1, with 9 bases aligning to TRBD1. The CDR3 is 15 amino acids. V was clipped by 5 bases and J by 4 bases; unmatched bases: 6. Germline V CDR1 and CDR2: SNHLY, FYNNEI. CDR3 sequence reads: CASSPGQGQYNEQFF. The CDR3 bases are TGTGCCAGCAGTCCCGGACAGGGGCAGTACAATGAGCAGTTCTTC.

J is TRBJ2-3 and V is TRBV20-1; D gene ambiguous. CDR1 is DFQATT, CDR2 SNEGSKA, per germline (reference sequence). There are 13 residues in the CDR3. V was shortened by 5 bases and J by 3 bases, with 12 bases between the two germline ends. In DNA form, the CDR3 reads TGCAGTGCTCGGGCCCTAGGTACAGATACGCAGTATTTT. Translating it yields CSARALGTDTQYF.

The V call is TRBV29-1, the J call TRBJ2-7, with TRBD2 matching 7 bases. The CDR3 is made up of 14 amino acids. Germline lookup yields CDR1 SQVTM and CDR2 ANQGSEA. Trimming cost V 4 bases and J 11 bases; bases outside gene matches: 17. CDR3 DNA sequence: TGCAGCGTTGTGGTGGCTGATCTTGCGGGAGAAGAGTACTTC. Its protein is CSVVVADLAGEEYF.

This clonotype was found a few times. The chain combines TRBV4-1 with TRBJ2-3; no definite D call. The germline CDR1 and CDR2 sequences are MGHRA and YSYEKL. This CDR3 region has 12 residues. Trimming took off 1 base at V and 7 bases at J, with 6 bases between the two ends. CDR3 sequence (DNA): TGCGCCAGCAGCCAAGGGGAATATACGCAGTATTTT. This translates into CASSQGEYTQYF.

A few counts support this clonotype. The chain employs TRBV10-3 and TRBJ1-5; the D is unclear. The CDR3 length is 14 residues. The germline V and J ends were trimmed by 0 bases and 9 bases, with 12 bases remaining between them. Germline loops: CDR1 ENHRY, CDR2 SYGVKD. CDR3 amino acids: CAISESREKTPQHF. DNA of the CDR3: TGTGCCATCAGTGAGTCACGGGAGAAGACGCCCCAGCATTTT.

This clonotype was counted at least ten times. The CDR3 bases are TGCAGTGCTAGAGAAACTAGCGGGAGGAATGAGCAGTTCTTC. It is translated as CSARETSGRNEQFF. The V gene is TRBV20-1, the J gene TRBJ2-1, with 12 positions matching TRBD2. This CDR3 has 14 amino acids. Germline CDR1 is DFQATT and CDR2 is SNEGSKA (reference sequence). Trimming removed 0 bases from V and 7 bases from J; junction bases left unmatched: 1.

Ten or more counts support this clonotype. This chain connects TRBV12-3 or TRBV12-4 to TRBJ2-5; no definite D call. The CDR3 spans 13 residues. Trimming removed 6 bases from V and 4 bases from J, with 12 bases in between. This CDR3 reads CASSPRMAETQYF. In DNA form, the CDR3 reads TGTGCCAGCAGCCCCCGGATGGCAGAGACCCAGTACTTC.

This clonotype was counted ten times or more. V is TRBV5-1 and J is TRBJ2-5; D is undetermined. Trimming cost V 6 bases and J 2 bases, with 5 bases left between them. This CDR3 region has 11 residues. CDR1 is SGHRS, CDR2 YFSETQ, per germline. This chain's CDR3 is CASKTQETQYF. CDR3 bases: TGCGCCAGCAAAACTCAAGAGACCCAGTACTTC.

This clonotype was counted ten times or more. This rearrangement joins TRBV6-5 to TRBJ2-1, with D possibly TRBD2 on 6 matching bases. Germline CDR1 is MNHEY and CDR2 is SVGAGI. Trimming shortened V by 0 bases and J by 4 bases, and 10 bases separated the two germline ends. CDR3 length: 15 amino acids. The CDR3 DNA sequence: TGTGCCAGCAGTTACTCGCCGGGAGTGTACAATGAGCAGTTCTTC. This encodes CASSYSPGVYNEQFF.

V usage is TRBV7-2 and J usage is TRBJ2-3; no clear D. The V and J ends lost 5 bases and 6 bases respectively, with 24 bases between them. Germline CDR1 reads SGHTA; CDR2 reads FQGNSA. The CDR3 is 17 residues long. DNA of the CDR3: TGTGCCAGCAGCACGTCTGTGATCAGTCGGCAACCTGATACGCAGTATTTT. This gives the protein CASSTSVISRQPDTQYF.

This clonotype occurred many times. J is TRBJ1-3 and V is TRBV28; D not resolved. CDR3 length equals 15 residues. The germline gives CDR1 MDHEN, CDR2 SYDVKM. Trimming removed 1 base at V and 0 bases at J, with 7 bases between. DNA for the CDR3: TGTGCCAGCAGTTTATCTGGCCGCTCTGGAAACACCATATATTTT. Translating it yields CASSLSGRSGNTIYF.

The chain combines TRBV28 with TRBJ2-6; D is perhaps TRBD1 or TRBD2 (6 bases each). V was cut by 3 bases and J by 0 bases, with 15 bases left in between. The CDR3 loop spans 18 amino acids. Germline V gene lookup returns CDR1 MDHEN and CDR2 SYDVKM. Written as DNA, the CDR3 is TGTGCCAGCAGTTTGGGGGGCAGGATAGGCTCTGGGGCCAACGTCCTGACTTTC. It specifies CASSLGGRIGSGANVLTF.

This clonotype was counted ten times or more. The chain recombines TRBV20-1 with TRBJ2-5; 10 bases are a match to TRBD2. The CDR3 loop spans 14 amino acids. Germline V lookup: CDR1 DFQATT, CDR2 SNEGSKA (reference sequence). V trimming: 4 bases; J trimming: 11 bases; junction bases outside the gene matches: 13. In nucleotides, the CDR3 is TGCAGTGCTAAATGGCCGGGGCTAGCGGGAGTTCAGTACTTC. It encodes CSAKWPGLAGVQYF.

This clonotype was detected a few times. The chain employs TRBV30 and TRBJ2-7; D possibly uses TRBD1 or TRBD2 (5 bases each). V was trimmed by 2 bases and J by 6 bases, leaving 14 bases between them. The germline V gene has CDR1 GTSNPN and CDR2 SVGIG (reference sequence). The CDR3 is made up of 13 amino acids. DNA for the CDR3: TGTGCCTGGAGTCCAGTCATGGGGGTCGAGCAGTACTTC. This codes for CAWSPVMGVEQYF.

The table lists this clonotype with many counts. V usage is TRBV20-1 and J usage is TRBJ2-3; either TRBD1 or TRBD2 may fit D (5 bases each). Trimming cost V 3 bases and J 0 bases, with 16 bases left between them. Germline values: CDR1 DFQATT, CDR2 SNEGSKA (reference sequence). The CDR3 runs to 16 residues. The CDR3 coding sequence is TGCAGTGCTAGTGAAGGCTCGGGACCTAGCACAGATACGCAGTATTTT. The encoded protein is CSASEGSGPSTDTQYF.

This clonotype was found a few times. The chain is built from TRBV15 and TRBJ2-1, with a tentative D call TRBD2 (6 bases). This CDR3 contains 15 residues. Germline-derived CDR1 and CDR2 are LNHNV and YYDKDF (reference sequence). V lost 5 bases and J 1 base, leaving 12 bases between the germline ends. CDR3 amino acids: CATSESGRSYNEQFF. For the CDR3, the DNA is TGTGCCACCAGCGAAAGCGGGCGTTCCTACAATGAGCAGTTCTTC.

V is TRBV5-1 and J is TRBJ2-1; 14 nucleotides align to TRBD2. V dropped 3 bases and J dropped 6; count of bases not matched to a gene: 11. Germline V gives CDR1 SGHRS, CDR2 YFSETQ. The CDR3 length is 18 residues. The CDR3 reads CASSSMTSGRVQRNEQFF. Here the CDR3 DNA reads TGCGCCAGCAGCTCGATGACTAGCGGGAGGGTACAACGCAATGAGCAGTTCTTC.